Each of the 18 T cell receptor beta chains below was sequenced from the same sample in a study of blood T cell repertoires in COVID-19. Only in-frame clones appear in the TCRdb table, and some are missing; sequencing was by immunoSEQ multiplex PCR. This sample has 25,000 to 30,000 clones, with over 75% found just once. Specimen: peripheral blood. These receptors were collected from a man in his 70s with active COVID-19.

The V gene is TRBV9, the J gene TRBJ2-3; maybe TRBD1 (6 bases). The CDR3 runs to 16 residues. Per the germline V gene, CDR1 is SGDLS and CDR2 is YYNGEE. V was shortened by 4 bases and J by 2 bases, with 17 bases between the two germline ends. In DNA, the CDR3 is TGTGCCAGCAGCACTAACCGGGACACCCTCACAGATACGCAGTATTTT. As protein: CASSTNRDTLTDTQYF.

The genes are TRBV28 and TRBJ1-1, with 7 nucleotides matching TRBD1. Germline CDR1 reads MDHEN; CDR2 reads SYDVKM. V was clipped by 10 bases and J by 10 bases; unmatched bases: 6. The CDR3 spans 10 residues. CDR3 DNA: TGTGCCACCAATAACAGGGGAGCTTTCTTT. This codes for CATNNRGAFF.

The rearrangement links TRBV28 to TRBJ2-2, with a tentative D call TRBD1 (6 bases). V lost 10 bases and J 0 bases, leaving 12 bases between the germline ends. Germline CDR1 reads MDHEN; CDR2 reads SYDVKM. CDR3 length: 14 residues. The CDR3 DNA is TGTGCCACTACAGGGCAGGCGAACACCGGGGAGCTGTTTTTT. Its translation: CATTGQANTGELFF. Supplemented by reference TRBV28 and TRBJ2-2, the full variable domain reads DVKVTQSSRYLVKRTGEKVFLECVQDMDHENMFWYRQDPGLGLRLIYFSYDVKMKEKGDIPEGYSVSREKKERFSLILESASTNQTSMYLCATTGQANTGELFFGEGSRLTVL.

The J gene is TRBJ2-5, the V gene TRBV28; TRBD2 aligns across 9 bases. Germline V gives CDR1 MDHEN, CDR2 SYDVKM. The junction had 14 bases not matched to a gene; V was cut back by 10 bases and J by 5 bases. This CDR3 region has 15 residues. CDR3 DNA: TGTGCCACCGGCGCGGGGGGGCAAGGCGTCGAGACCCAGTACTTC. Its protein is CATGAGGQGVETQYF.

The CDR3 DNA sequence: TGTGCCAGCAGTTATGTGGCGGGGGGGCCGAATGAGCAGTTCTTC. Translated: CASSYVAGGPNEQFF. This sequence joins TRBV6-2 or TRBV6-3 and TRBJ2-1; TRBD2 matches 9 bases. Germline V gene data show CDR1 as MNHEY and CDR2 as SVGEGT. The length of the CDR3 is 15 residues. The V gene end was trimmed by 3 bases and the J gene end by 7 bases; junction bases not matched to a gene: 7.

The rearrangement joins TRBV28 to TRBJ1-4; a possible D gene is TRBD1 (5 bases). V was shortened by 5 bases and J by 2 bases, with 12 bases between the two germline ends. Germline V gene lookup returns CDR1 MDHEN and CDR2 SYDVKM. CDR3 size: 15 residues. The CDR3 is CASSPYRGTNEKLFF. The DNA for the CDR3 is TGTGCCAGCAGTCCCTACCGGGGGACTAATGAAAAACTGTTTTTT.

The table lists this clone with a count of one. Other nucleotide sequences in the sample specify the same CDR3. V and J are TRBV2 and TRBJ2-3; TRBD2 aligns across 13 bases. There are 15 residues in the CDR3. Germline V lookup: CDR1 SNHLY, CDR2 FYNNEI. J was trimmed by 4 bases and V by 8 bases; bases with no gene match: 6. CDR3 protein: CASARTSGGADTQYF. CDR3 DNA sequence: TGTGCCAGCGCTCGGACTAGCGGGGGCGCAGATACGCAGTATTTT.

This rearrangement joins TRBV19 to TRBJ1-1, with 11 bases that match TRBD1. Germline CDR1 LNHDA, CDR2 SQIVND (reference sequence). The ends lost 5 bases at V and 5 bases at J; junction bases unmatched: 7. This CDR3 contains 15 residues. As DNA, the CDR3 is TGTGCCAGTAGTCCCCTGGACAGGGGGCGAACTGAAGCTTTCTTT. As protein: CASSPLDRGRTEAFF.

This clone came up a few times. This chain joins TRBV5-1 and TRBJ1-3, with D perhaps TRBD1 (5 bases). The CDR3 is made up of 14 amino acids. The V end lost 6 bases, the J end lost 1 base, and 11 bases lay between the germline ends. Germline loops: CDR1 SGHRS, CDR2 YFSETQ. CDR3 in amino acids: CASTPSGSGNTIYF. The CDR3 region has the DNA TGCGCCAGCACCCCTTCAGGGTCTGGAAACACCATATATTTT.

V and J are TRBV11-3 and TRBJ2-4, with 10 bases lining up with TRBD1. The V and J ends lost 2 bases and 6 bases, in that order; junction bases with no gene match: 4. There are 15 residues in the CDR3. From germline, CDR1 is SGHNT and CDR2 YENEEA. The CDR3 sequence is CASSLLRDRGNIQYF. In DNA form, the CDR3 reads TGTGCCAGCAGCTTACTCCGGGACAGGGGAAACATTCAGTACTTC.

This rearrangement joins TRBV28 to TRBJ1-3; D might be TRBD1 (6 bases). V shed 6 bases and J shed 0 bases, with 15 bases lying between them. CDR1 is MDHEN and CDR2 is SYDVKM in the germline V gene. CDR3 size: 16 residues. The DNA for the CDR3 is TGTGCCAGCAGCGCCCCGACAGGTTACTCTGGAAACACCATATATTTT. This gives the protein CASSAPTGYSGNTIYF.

The V call is TRBV4-3, the J call TRBJ2-5; possible D gene TRBD2, 6 bases. Trimming pared 0 bases from V and 2 bases from J, leaving 16 bases between. The germline CDR1 and CDR2 sequences are LGHNA and YSLEER. The CDR3 length is 17 residues. Written as DNA, the CDR3 is TGCGCCAGCAGCCAAGATCGGCGGGGTGCCCTACAAGAGACCCAGTACTTC. It codes for CASSQDRRGALQETQYF.

This clone is categorized as medium-sized. The rearrangement joins TRBV29-1 to TRBJ1-2; D perhaps matches TRBD1 (6 bases). Germline V lookup: CDR1 SQVTM, CDR2 ANQGSEA. V lost 4 bases to trimming and J lost 2 bases, with 17 bases between them. The CDR3 covers 15 residues. CDR3 nucleotide sequence: TGCAGCGTTGCCGGGACACTCCAATCGAACTATGGCTACACCTTC. Translation: CSVAGTLQSNYGYTF. The whole variable domain, filled in from reference TRBV29-1 and TRBJ1-2, reads SAVISQKPSRDICQRGTSLTIQCQVDSQVTMMFWYRQQPGQSLTLIATANQGSEATYESGFVIDKFPISRPNLTFSTLTVSNMSPEDSSIYLCSVAGTLQSNYGYTFGSGTRLTVV.

V gene TRBV20-1 combines with J gene TRBJ2-6; weak D call: TRBD1 (9 bases). CDR3 length equals 17 residues. Per germline, CDR1 DFQATT and CDR2 SNEGSKA (reference sequence). With 3 bases removed from V and 3 bases from J, the gap between germline ends came to 18 bases. The CDR3 sequence is CSASSGDRVYGANVLTF. The CDR3 DNA reads as TGCAGTGCTAGTAGCGGGGACAGGGTCTATGGGGCCAACGTCCTGACTTTC.

The V and J genes are TRBV2 and TRBJ2-3; 7 bases align to TRBD2. V was clipped by 6 bases and J by 2 bases; unmatched bases: 14. The V gene's germline CDR1 is SNHLY and CDR2 FYNNEI. This CDR3 contains 17 residues. Here the CDR3 DNA reads TGTGCCAGCAGGGCCGGGAGTGGGGACTACCTCACAGATACGCAGTATTTT. Amino acids: CASRAGSGDYLTDTQYF.

The chain uses TRBV2 and TRBJ2-3; 10 bases align to TRBD2. Per the germline V gene, CDR1 is SNHLY and CDR2 is FYNNEI. V shed 6 bases and J 2 bases; nucleotides not matched to a gene: 8. CDR3 size: 16 residues. CDR3 DNA sequence: TGTGCCAGCAGAACCGGGACTAGCGCCAACACAGATACGCAGTATTTT. Translated: CASRTGTSANTDTQYF.

The gene calls are TRBV29-1 and TRBJ2-7; TRBD1 agrees at 7 bases. The CDR3 contains 14 residues. From germline, CDR1 is SQVTM and CDR2 ANQGSEA. The V segment lost 6 bases and the J segment 6 bases; nucleotides outside the gene matches: 14. The CDR3 nucleotides read TGCAGCGTAGCTACACAGGACAGGCTTGCCGAGCAGTACTTC. Translating it yields CSVATQDRLAEQYF.

The rearrangement links TRBV18 to TRBJ1-2, with D possibly being TRBD1 (5 bases). V lost 2 bases to trimming and J lost 6 bases, with 10 bases between them. Germline lookup yields CDR1 KGHSH and CDR2 LQKENI. The CDR3 has 13 amino acids. CDR3 in DNA: TGTGCCAGCTCACCAGCGGGGGATGATGGCTACACCTTC. Translation gives CASSPAGDDGYTF.